The TCR beta chain under discussion was sequenced for a study of blood T cell repertoires in COVID-19. The assay was immunoSEQ multiplex PCR, and TCRdb's table has in-frame clones only and misses some. The table includes 140,000 or so clones, 80% detected once. This CDR3 comprises 11 residues. Germline V CDR1 and CDR2: SNHLY, FYNNEI. V was trimmed by 7 bases and J by 2 bases, leaving 6 bases between them. The source material was peripheral blood. The TCR originated in a woman aged 45-60 years with acute or convalescent COVID-19. The J gene is TRBJ2-7, the V gene TRBV2, with TRBD1 as a possible D gene (5 bases). The CDR3 is CASTRAYEQYF. The CDR3 DNA reads TGTGCCAGCACCAGGGCCTACGAGCAGTACTTC.